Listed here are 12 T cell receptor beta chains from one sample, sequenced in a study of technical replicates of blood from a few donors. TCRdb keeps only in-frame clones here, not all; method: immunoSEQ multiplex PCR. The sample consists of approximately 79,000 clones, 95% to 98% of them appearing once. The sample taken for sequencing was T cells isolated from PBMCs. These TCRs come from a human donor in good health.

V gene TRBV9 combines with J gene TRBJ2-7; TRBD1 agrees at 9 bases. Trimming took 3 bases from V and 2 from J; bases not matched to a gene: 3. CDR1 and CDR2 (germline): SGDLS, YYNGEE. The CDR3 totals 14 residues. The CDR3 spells CASSAGQGTYEQYF. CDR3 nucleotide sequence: TGTGCCAGCAGCGCCGGACAGGGGACCTACGAGCAGTACTTC.

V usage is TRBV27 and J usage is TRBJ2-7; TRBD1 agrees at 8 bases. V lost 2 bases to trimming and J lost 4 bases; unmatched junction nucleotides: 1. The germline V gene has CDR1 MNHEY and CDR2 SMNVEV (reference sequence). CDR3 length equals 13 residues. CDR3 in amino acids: CASSLRQGYEQYF. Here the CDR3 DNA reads TGTGCCAGCAGTTTAAGACAGGGGTACGAGCAGTACTTC.

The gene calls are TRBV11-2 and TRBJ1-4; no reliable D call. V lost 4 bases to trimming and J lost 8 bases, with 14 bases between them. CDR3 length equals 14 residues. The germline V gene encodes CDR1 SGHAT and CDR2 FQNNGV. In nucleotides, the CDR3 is TGTGCCAGCAGCTACACGATTGGGAGGGAAAAACTGTTTTTT. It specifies CASSYTIGREKLFF.

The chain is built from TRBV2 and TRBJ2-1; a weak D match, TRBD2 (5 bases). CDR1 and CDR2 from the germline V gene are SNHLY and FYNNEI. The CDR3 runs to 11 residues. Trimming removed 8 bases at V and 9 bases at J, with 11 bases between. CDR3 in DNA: TGTGCCAGCGGGAGTTATACTGAGCAGTTCTTC. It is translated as CASGSYTEQFF.

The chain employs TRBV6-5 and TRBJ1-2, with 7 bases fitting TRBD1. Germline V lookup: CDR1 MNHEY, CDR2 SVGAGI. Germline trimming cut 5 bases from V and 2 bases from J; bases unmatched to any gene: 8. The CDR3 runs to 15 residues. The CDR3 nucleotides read TGTGCCAGCAGTACCCCTCAGGGGGGCAACTATGGCTACACCTTC. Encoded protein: CASSTPQGGNYGYTF.

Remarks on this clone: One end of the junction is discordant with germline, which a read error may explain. The CDR3 is CASSLTGTDTQYF. DNA for the CDR3: TGTGCTAGCAGCTTAACAGGCACAGATACGCAGTATTTT. This sequence joins TRBV7-7 and TRBJ2-3; D gene unclear. Per germline, CDR1 SSHAT and CDR2 FNYEAQ (reference sequence). The CDR3 runs to 13 residues.

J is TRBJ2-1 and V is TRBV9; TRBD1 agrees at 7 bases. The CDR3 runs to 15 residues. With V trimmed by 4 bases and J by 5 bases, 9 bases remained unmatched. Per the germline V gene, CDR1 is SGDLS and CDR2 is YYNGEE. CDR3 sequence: CASSPGTDSDNEQFF. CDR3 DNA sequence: TGTGCCAGCAGCCCCGGGACAGATAGCGACAATGAGCAGTTCTTC.

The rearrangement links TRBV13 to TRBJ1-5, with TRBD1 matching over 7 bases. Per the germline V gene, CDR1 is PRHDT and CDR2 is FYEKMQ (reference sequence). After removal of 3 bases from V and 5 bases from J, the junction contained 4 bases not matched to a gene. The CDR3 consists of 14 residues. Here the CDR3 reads CASSFQGGDQPQHF. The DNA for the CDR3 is TGTGCCAGCAGCTTTCAGGGGGGCGATCAGCCCCAGCATTTT. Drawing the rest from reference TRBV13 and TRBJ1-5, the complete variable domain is AAGVIQSPRHLIKEKRETATLKCYPIPRHDTVYWYQQGPGQDPQFLISFYEKMQSDKGSIPDRFSAQQFSDYHSELNMSSLELGDSALYFCASSFQGGDQPQHFGDGTRLSIL.

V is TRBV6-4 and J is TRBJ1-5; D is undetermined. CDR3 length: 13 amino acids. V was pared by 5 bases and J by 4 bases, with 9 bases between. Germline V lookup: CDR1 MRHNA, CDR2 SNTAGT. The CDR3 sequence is CASSSEENQPQHF. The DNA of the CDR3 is TGTGCCAGCAGTTCAGAGGAAAATCAGCCCCAGCATTTT.

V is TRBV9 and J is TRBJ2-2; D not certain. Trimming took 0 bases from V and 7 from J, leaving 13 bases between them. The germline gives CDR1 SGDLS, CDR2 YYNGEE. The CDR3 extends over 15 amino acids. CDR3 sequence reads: CASSVVSGQSGELFF. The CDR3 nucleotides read TGTGCCAGCAGCGTAGTGTCGGGTCAGAGCGGGGAGCTGTTTTTT.

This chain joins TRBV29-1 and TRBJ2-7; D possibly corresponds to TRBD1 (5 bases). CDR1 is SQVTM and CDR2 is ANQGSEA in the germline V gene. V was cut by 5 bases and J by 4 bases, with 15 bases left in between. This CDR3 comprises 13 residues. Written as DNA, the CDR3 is TGCAGCGTTCGCTTAGACAGCCTATACGAGCAGTACTTC. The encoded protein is CSVRLDSLYEQYF.

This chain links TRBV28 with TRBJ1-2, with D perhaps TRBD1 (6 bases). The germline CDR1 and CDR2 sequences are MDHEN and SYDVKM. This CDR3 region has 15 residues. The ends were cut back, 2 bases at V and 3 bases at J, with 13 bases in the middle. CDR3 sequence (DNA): TGTGCCAGCAGTTTAACAGGGCAGGTATACTATGGCTACACCTTC. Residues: CASSLTGQVYYGYTF.